One and the same sample provided the 20 T cell receptor beta chains below, sequenced in a study of control samples from healthy donors and cancer patients. Measured with immunoSEQ multiplex PCR; TCRdb has only the in-frame clones, and not every one. The repertoire has 75,000 to 90,000 clones, more than 70% of them found once; the top ten carry over 2%. Source material: blood. Receptors were obtained from a woman aged 40 to 50 in good health.

The chain employs TRBV2 and TRBJ2-1; TRBD1 matches 7 bases. Germline lookup yields CDR1 SNHLY and CDR2 FYNNEI. This CDR3 region has 12 residues. V trimming: 6 bases; J trimming: 6 bases; junction bases outside the gene matches: 2. This chain's CDR3 is CASRTGSNEQFF. For the CDR3, the DNA is TGTGCCAGCAGGACAGGGAGCAATGAGCAGTTCTTC.

The rearrangement joins TRBV7-3 to TRBJ2-1; 8 bases agree with TRBD1. CDR3 length equals 14 residues. The junction had 10 bases not matched to a gene; V was cut back by 4 bases and J by 11 bases. Germline values: CDR1 SGHTA, CDR2 FQGTGA. The CDR3 nucleotides are TGTGCCAGCAGCTGGGGTATGGACAGGGATCAGCAGTTCTTC. It yields the protein CASSWGMDRDQQFF.

CDR3 in amino acids: CASSLDRVYGYTF. The CDR3 DNA reads as TGCGCCAGCAGCTTGGACAGAGTCTACGGCTACACCTTC. The rearrangement uses TRBV5-1 and TRBJ1-2, with D hard to call. V lost 0 bases and J lost 8, with 11 bases in between. CDR1 is SGHRS and CDR2 is YFSETQ in the germline V gene. The CDR3 totals 13 residues.

V usage is TRBV5-1 and J usage is TRBJ2-1; D unresolved. V was shortened by 2 bases and J by 2 bases, with 8 bases between the two germline ends. Germline V gene data show CDR1 as SGHRS and CDR2 as YFSETQ. The CDR3 extends over 14 amino acids. Here the CDR3 DNA reads TGCGCCAGCAGCTTAAGCAGTACCTACAATGAGCAGTTCTTC. Protein: CASSLSSTYNEQFF.

This clone was detected many times. The gene calls are TRBV7-2 and TRBJ2-3, with D possibly being TRBD2 (5 bases). CDR1 is SGHTA and CDR2 is FQGNSA in the germline V gene. V lost 5 bases and J lost 1, with 7 bases in between. This CDR3 contains 13 residues. The CDR3 bases are TGTGCCAGCAGCGTCGGGGGCACAGATACGCAGTATTTT. The encoded protein is CASSVGGTDTQYF.

The genes are TRBV5-1 and TRBJ1-3; 7 bases align to TRBD1. V was pared by 4 bases and J by 0 bases, with 4 bases of the junction left unmatched. The germline CDR1 and CDR2 sequences are SGHRS and YFSETQ. This CDR3 has 15 amino acids. CDR3 in DNA: TGCGCCAGCAGCACCGGACAGGCCTCTGGAAACACCATATATTTT. This encodes CASSTGQASGNTIYF.

This chain connects TRBV7-9 to TRBJ1-5, with TRBD1 matching over 8 bases. V lost 6 bases and J lost 4; bases outside the gene matches: 8. The CDR3 is 15 amino acids. The germline V gene has CDR1 SEHNR and CDR2 FQNEAQ (reference sequence). CDR3 nucleotides: TGTGCCAGCAGTCCCGGACAGGGTCGAAATCAGCCCCAGCATTTT. Translation: CASSPGQGRNQPQHF.

The chain has TRBV4-3 and TRBJ2-2; 11 nucleotides align to TRBD1. Germline values: CDR1 LGHNA, CDR2 YSLEER. This CDR3 region has 17 residues. V shed 5 bases and J 5 bases; nucleotides not matched to a gene: 10. The CDR3: CASSLDRTGGRTGELFF. The CDR3 nucleotides read TGCGCCAGCAGCTTAGATCGGACAGGGGGCCGAACCGGGGAGCTGTTTTTT.

This chain connects TRBV12-3 or TRBV12-4 to TRBJ1-5; TRBD1 is a possible D gene (5 bases). Trimming left V 7 bases short and J 6 bases short, with 10 bases between. The length of the CDR3 is 12 residues. CDR3 DNA: TGTGCCAGCATAGACGGGGGTCAGCCCCAGCATTTT. This gives the protein CASIDGGQPQHF.

This chain connects TRBV7-2 to TRBJ2-7; the D gene is possibly TRBD2 (6 bases). The CDR3 is made up of 13 amino acids. Germline V gene lookup returns CDR1 SGHTA and CDR2 FQGNSA. The ends were cut back, 5 bases at V and 2 bases at J, with 10 bases in the middle. CDR3 sequence reads: CASSRDLTYEQYF. CDR3 DNA sequence: TGTGCCAGCAGCCGGGACTTAACCTACGAGCAGTACTTC.

The J gene is TRBJ1-4, the V gene TRBV4-1, with TRBD1 as a possible D gene (5 bases). The V end lost 0 bases, the J end lost 7 bases, and 6 bases lay between the germline ends. CDR1 and CDR2 (germline): MGHRA, YSYEKL. The length of the CDR3 is 13 residues. This CDR3 is CASSQDQGEKLFF. The CDR3 coding sequence is TGCGCCAGCAGCCAAGATCAGGGTGAAAAACTGTTTTTT.

This clone was counted once. V usage is TRBV24-1 and J usage is TRBJ2-7, with D maybe TRBD1 (5 bases). The CDR3 has 12 amino acids. With 5 bases removed from V and 10 bases from J, the gap between germline ends came to 14 bases. The germline V gene has CDR1 KGHDR and CDR2 SFDVKD. The CDR3 region is CATSAQGAAQYF. CDR3 in DNA: TGTGCCACCAGTGCCCAAGGGGCAGCTCAGTACTTC.

The chain has TRBV27 and TRBJ2-2; the D is unclear. The germline gives CDR1 MNHEY, CDR2 SMNVEV (reference sequence). The CDR3 is 13 residues long. The V end was cut by 2 bases, the J end by 6 bases, with 7 bases between. Here the CDR3 reads CASSLDGSGELFF. The CDR3 DNA reads as TGTGCCAGCAGTTTAGACGGGTCCGGGGAGCTGTTTTTT.

The chain uses TRBV4-3 and TRBJ2-1; 11 bases align to TRBD2. The CDR3 sequence is 16 residues long. Germline trimming cut 0 bases from V and 9 bases from J; bases unmatched to any gene: 7. CDR1 and CDR2 from the germline V gene are LGHNA and YSLEER. Here the CDR3 DNA reads TGCGCCAGCAGCCAAGATGTTAGCGGGGGGGCCTTTGAGCAGTTCTTC. Its translation: CASSQDVSGGAFEQFF.

The chain employs TRBV2 and TRBJ1-1, with 9 bases fitting TRBD1. J lost 2 bases, V lost 6 bases, and 4 bases had no gene match. Germline V gene data show CDR1 as SNHLY and CDR2 as FYNNEI. This CDR3 comprises 14 residues. CDR3: CASRATGGNTEAFF. CDR3 coding DNA: TGTGCCAGCAGAGCGACAGGGGGAAACACTGAAGCTTTCTTT.

CDR3 residues: CASSPRRLAGPEQYF. The CDR3 DNA sequence: TGTGCCAGCAGCCCACGCCGACTAGCGGGGCCAGAGCAGTACTTC. V usage is TRBV5-6 and J usage is TRBJ2-7, with TRBD2 matching 11 bases. J was trimmed by 7 bases and V by 4 bases; bases with no gene match: 10. CDR1 and CDR2 (germline): SGHDT, YYEEEE. The CDR3 sequence is 15 residues long.

Concerning this clone itself: At one boundary the junction diverges from the germline segment, which might be a read error. The chain carries TRBV2 and TRBJ1-5; maybe TRBD1 (6 bases). The germline V gene encodes CDR1 SNHLY and CDR2 FYNNEI. The CDR3 consists of 15 residues. CDR3 sequence: CASSEGEGGYQPQHF. CDR3 nucleotide sequence: TGTGCCAGCAGCGAAGGGGAAGGGGGTTATCAGCCCCAGCATTTT.

The chain recombines TRBV19 with TRBJ2-3; D assignment may be TRBD1 or TRBD2 (5 bases each). Germline lookup yields CDR1 LNHDA and CDR2 SQIVND (reference sequence). V was cut by 3 bases and J by 1 base, with 8 bases left in between. This CDR3 contains 14 residues. The CDR3 DNA follows: TGTGCCAGTAGTATGAAGGGACGCACAGATACGCAGTATTTT. Amino acid sequence: CASSMKGRTDTQYF.

The chain recombines TRBV19 with TRBJ2-3; TRBD2 agrees at 9 bases. The CDR3 runs to 15 residues. V lost 4 bases and J lost 3; bases outside the gene matches: 5. Germline V lookup: CDR1 LNHDA, CDR2 SQIVND (reference sequence). The DNA of the CDR3 is TGTGCCAGTAGTAGCGGGGGGGCGATAACAGATACGCAGTATTTT. Translation: CASSSGGAITDTQYF.

CDR3 residues: CAWSVRVGANYGYTF. In nucleotides, the CDR3 is TGTGCCTGGAGTGTAAGGGTAGGAGCTAACTATGGCTACACCTTC. The chain has TRBV30 and TRBJ1-2; D is ambiguous. Trimming cost V 0 bases and J 0 bases, with 11 bases left between them. This CDR3 spans 15 amino acids. In germline, CDR1 is GTSNPN, CDR2 SVGIG (reference sequence).